Listed below are T cell receptor beta chains from one sample, sequenced in a study of shared clonotypes between healthy human individuals. Sequenced by immunoSEQ multiplex PCR; TCRdb stores in-frame clones only, minus some. The table has 550,000 to 700,000 clones, around 73% seen once. The sample was memory CD4+ T cells sorted from blood. The receptors come from a woman in her twenties or thirties in good health. CDR3s include the opening cysteine and the closing phenylalanine or tryptophan. D genes are given only for firm matches.

j_call,v_call,d_call,cdr3_aa
TRBJ1-1,TRBV7-2,.,CASSLAAGTEAFF
TRBJ2-1,TRBV6-4,TRBD2,CASSDGLAGAANEQFF
TRBJ1-3,TRBV11-2,.,CASSSLRAGNTIYF
TRBJ2-5,TRBV28,TRBD1,CASSLGQGQETQYF
TRBJ2-3,TRBV10-3,.,CAGAAFTDTQYF
TRBJ2-7,TRBV11-3,.,CASSPGRRAYEQYF
TRBJ2-7,TRBV30,TRBD2,CAWSRERGASYEQYF
TRBJ2-2,TRBV19,TRBD2,CASSRAGGLLNTGELFF
TRBJ2-2,TRBV19,.,CASSPEVGNTGELFF
TRBJ1-2,TRBV5-1,.,CASSLMLGDNYGYTF
TRBJ2-1,TRBV10-3,.,CATTPPSSLASYNEQFF
TRBJ1-1,TRBV21-1,.,CATGEANTEAFF
TRBJ2-7,TRBV28,TRBD2,CASSLEPSGNFYEQYF